This TCR beta chain is drawn from a study of blood T cell repertoires in COVID-19. Overall study context: Spain, Italy and the United States supplied samples that represented acute and convalescent COVID-19. PBMCs, B-cell-depleted T cells, or T cells provided the cDNA or gDNA that made up the material.

Trimming removed 1 base at V and 5 bases at J, with 17 bases between. The germline V gene encodes CDR1 SQVTM and CDR2 ANQGSEA. The CDR3 sequence is 16 residues long. Methods used by the authors: Amplification of reference gene primers was used by the study to estimate nucleated cell counts. The table came from immunoSEQ multiplex PCR; TCRdb's copy has only in-frame clones and leaves some out. V and J calls and clone size are as listed in that table; D and trimming were resolved from the DNA. Of some 100,000 clones listed, around 90% were seen once; the top ten hold more than 3%. Sequences were obtained from peripheral blood. The source is a woman in her 70s with acute or convalescent COVID-19. The chain is built from TRBV29-1 and TRBJ1-4; TRBD1 is a possible D gene (5 bases). The CDR3 DNA follows: TGCAGCGTTGAAGTAGGTGTGGCAGGGTACAATGAAAAACTGTTTTTT. Translation gives CSVEVGVAGYNEKLFF. The full variable domain, with the rest looked up from reference TRBV29-1 and TRBJ1-4, is SAVISQKPSRDICQRGTSLTIQCQVDSQVTMMFWYRQQPGQSLTLIATANQGSEATYESGFVIDKFPISRPNLTFSTLTVSNMSPEDSSIYLCSVEVGVAGYNEKLFFGSGTQLSVL.